Presented here are 32 T cell receptor beta chains from one specimen sequenced in a study of blood T cells in healthy people across ages. The second PCR ran roughly 7 to 11 cycles with a sample-barcoded 5' primer and J-beta primers. Each CDR3 protein is one row after TCRdb ran MiXCR on the 5' RACE reads. In the table there are roughly 1,500,000 distinct CDR3 sequences, around 39% of which are singletons. The sequencing sample was made of blood. The receptor source for this set is a woman aged 18-30 years in good health.

The count of this clonotype is one. The rearrangement links TRBV6-2 or TRBV6-3 to TRBJ2-7; D remains ambiguous. V lost 4 bases to trimming and J lost 7 bases, with 14 bases between them. CDR1 and CDR2 (germline): MNHEY, SVGEGT. This CDR3 has 13 residues. CDR3 nucleotide sequence: TGTGCCAGCAGTTTAGGCGGTCTAGTAGAGCAGTACTTC. Translating gives CASSLGGLVEQYF.

The rearrangement links TRBV9 to TRBJ2-7; TRBD1 agrees at 7 bases. Germline CDR1 SGDLS, CDR2 YYNGEE. V was clipped by 0 bases and J by 1 base; unmatched bases: 7. The CDR3 length is 16 residues. For the CDR3, the DNA is TGTGCCAGCAGCGTAGGGGACAGCCGCTATTCCTACGAGCAGTACTTC. It codes for CASSVGDSRYSYEQYF.

This clonotype was observed a few times. This sequence joins TRBV28 and TRBJ2-5, with D possibly matching TRBD2 (7 bases). Germline V lookup: CDR1 MDHEN, CDR2 SYDVKM. V was clipped by 5 bases and J by 12 bases, with 19 bases between them. This CDR3 has 13 amino acids. The CDR3 loop reads CASSPNGGATKYF. CDR3 nucleotide sequence: TGTGCCAGCAGTCCCAATGGGGGGGCGACTAAGTACTTC. The full variable domain, rest sourced from reference TRBV28 and TRBJ2-5, is DVKVTQSSRYLVKRTGEKVFLECVQDMDHENMFWYRQDPGLGLRLIYFSYDVKMKEKGDIPEGYSVSREKKERFSLILESASTNQTSMYLCASSPNGGATKYFGPGTRLLVL.

This rearrangement joins TRBV20-1 to TRBJ2-5; 13 bases fit TRBD2. The germline gives CDR1 DFQATT, CDR2 SNEGSKA (reference sequence). V gave up 0 bases and J gave up 7 bases; unmatched junction bases: 14. The CDR3 totals 18 residues. CDR3 amino acids: CSAREVGTGLAGFRTQYF. The DNA of the CDR3 is TGCAGTGCTAGAGAGGTTGGGACGGGACTAGCGGGGTTTCGGACCCAGTACTTC.

This clonotype was recorded a few times. The chain couples TRBV6-1 to TRBJ2-7; weak D call: TRBD1 (6 bases). Germline V gives CDR1 MNHNS, CDR2 SASEGT. With 8 bases removed from V and 4 bases from J, the gap between germline ends came to 15 bases. The CDR3 spans 13 residues. CDR3 DNA sequence: TGTGCCAGCGCCCGGGACACCTCTTACGAGCAGTACTTC. It specifies CASARDTSYEQYF.

This sequence joins TRBV5-5 and TRBJ1-5, with D perhaps matching TRBD1 (6 bases). The CDR3 length is 17 residues. The germline V gene has CDR1 SGHKS and CDR2 YYEKEE (reference sequence). With 1 base removed from V and 0 bases from J, the gap between germline ends came to 14 bases. CDR3 sequence reads: CASSLTGPGGSNQPQHF. The CDR3 DNA reads as TGTGCCAGCAGCTTGACAGGGCCCGGAGGTAGCAATCAGCCCCAGCATTTT. Combining the CDR3 with reference TRBV5-5 and TRBJ1-5 gives the whole variable domain DAGVTQSPTHLIKTRGQQVTLRCSPISGHKSVSWYQQVLGQGPQFIFQYYEKEERGRGNFPDRFSARQFPNYSSELNVNALLLGDSALYLCASSLTGPGGSNQPQHFGDGTRLSIL.

Only a few counts were recorded for this clonotype. This chain uses TRBV28 with TRBJ1-1; 10 bases map to TRBD1. The CDR3 runs 16 residues. Germline values: CDR1 MDHEN, CDR2 SYDVKM. Trimming removed 2 bases from V and 6 bases from J; junction bases left unmatched: 9. The CDR3, as DNA: TGTGCCAGCAGTTTAATGGGACAGGGGAGGCTCGCTGAAGCTTTCTTT. Amino acid sequence: CASSLMGQGRLAEAFF.

The chain couples TRBV14 to TRBJ2-1; 11 nucleotides align to TRBD2. The germline CDR1 and CDR2 sequences are SGHDN and FVKESK. CDR3 size: 15 residues. With 3 bases clipped from V and 9 bases from J, the junction kept 7 bases outside the gene matches. CDR3: CASSQGLADRAEQFF. The CDR3 nucleotides read TGTGCCAGCAGCCAGGGACTAGCGGACCGGGCTGAGCAGTTCTTC.

The gene calls are TRBV5-5 and TRBJ2-5; D perhaps matches TRBD2 (6 bases). This CDR3 contains 18 residues. Germline V gives CDR1 SGHKS, CDR2 YYEKEE (reference sequence). Deletions cut 0 bases from V and 11 bases from J, with 29 bases between. The CDR3 nucleotides read TGTGCCAGCAGCTTGGTGGCCCGAGGACTAACCCTAAGGAATGAGCAGTACTTC. It yields the protein CASSLVARGLTLRNEQYF.

The gene calls are TRBV7-9 and TRBJ2-1; TRBD2 agrees at 9 bases. J gave up 9 bases and V 5 bases, and 14 bases lay outside the gene matches. Germline CDR1 is SEHNR and CDR2 is FQNEAQ (reference sequence). The CDR3 covers 16 residues. CDR3 protein: CASSPVGLAGTPEQFF. CDR3 in DNA: TGTGCCAGCAGCCCTGTTGGCCTAGCGGGAACCCCTGAGCAGTTCTTC.

A remark on this clonotype: Since a much larger clone is just one base distant, this may be a read error. The rearrangement uses TRBV9 and TRBJ2-7; 8 nucleotides agree with TRBD1. Germline-derived CDR1 and CDR2 are SGDLS and YYNGEE. The CDR3 consists of 13 residues. V was clipped by 3 bases and J by 4 bases; unmatched bases: 3. DNA of the CDR3: TGTGCCAGCAGCGCGGGACAGGAGTACGAGCAGTACTTC. It specifies CASSAGQEYEQYF.

This chain uses TRBV6-5 with TRBJ2-7; TRBD1 is a possible D gene (6 bases). CDR3 length: 14 amino acids. The germline V gene encodes CDR1 MNHEY and CDR2 SVGAGI. With 2 bases removed from V and 2 bases from J, the gap between germline ends came to 10 bases. CDR3 protein: CASSYTGTTYEQYF. In DNA, the CDR3 is TGTGCCAGCAGTTACACCGGGACAACCTACGAGCAGTACTTC.

The chain combines TRBV11-2 with TRBJ2-5, with no clear D. V shed 1 base and J shed 5 bases, with 8 bases lying between them. This CDR3 is 13 amino acids long. The V gene's germline CDR1 is SGHAT and CDR2 FQNNGV. Written as DNA, the CDR3 is TGTGCCAGCAGCTTAGTTCTAGTTGAGACCCAGTACTTC. Translation gives CASSLVLVETQYF.

This clonotype showed up just a few times. The chain employs TRBV20-1 and TRBJ2-1; TRBD2 aligns across 11 bases. CDR1 and CDR2 (germline): DFQATT, SNEGSKA (reference sequence). The CDR3 has 15 amino acids. J was trimmed by 2 bases and V by 0 bases; bases with no gene match: 0. In nucleotides, the CDR3 is TGCAGTGCTAGAGAACTAGCGGGAGCCTACAATGAGCAGTTCTTC. Its protein product is CSARELAGAYNEQFF.

The V call is TRBV15, the J call TRBJ2-5, with TRBD2 as a possible D gene (5 bases). The ends were cut back, 0 bases at V and 1 base at J, with 9 bases in the middle. Germline V lookup: CDR1 LNHNV, CDR2 YYDKDF (reference sequence). The CDR3 totals 15 residues. CDR3: CATSRDVASQETQYF. CDR3 coding DNA: TGTGCCACCAGCAGAGATGTAGCGTCCCAAGAGACCCAGTACTTC.

The chain recombines TRBV7-2 with TRBJ1-1; no firm D call. Germline CDR1 and CDR2: SGHTA and FQGNSA. The CDR3 covers 13 residues. Trimming left V 6 bases short and J 4 bases short, with 12 bases between. CDR3 sequence (DNA): TGTGCCAGCAGGCGGTTTTTAGTCACTGAAGCTTTCTTT. It codes for CASRRFLVTEAFF.

The chain carries TRBV29-1 and TRBJ2-7; TRBD2 aligns across 10 bases. This CDR3 comprises 14 residues. The V gene's germline CDR1 is SQVTM and CDR2 ANQGSEA. V gave up 1 base and J gave up 4 bases; unmatched junction bases: 4. The CDR3 region is CSVEGPSGGYEQYF. CDR3 DNA sequence: TGCAGCGTTGAAGGGCCTAGCGGGGGTTACGAGCAGTACTTC.

The chain joins TRBV20-1 to TRBJ2-7; D is tentatively TRBD1 or TRBD2 (6 bases each). Trimming shortened V by 6 bases and J by 7 bases, and 22 bases separated the two germline ends. The CDR3 is made up of 14 amino acids. Germline V CDR1 and CDR2: DFQATT, SNEGSKA (reference sequence). In DNA form, the CDR3 reads TGCAGTGCGAATCGGGGGCCCAACTACAATGAGCAGTACTTC. It is translated as CSANRGPNYNEQYF.

This chain uses TRBV9 with TRBJ1-1; D is unclear. Trimming removed 4 bases at V and 7 bases at J, with 14 bases between. Germline V gene sequence: CDR1 SGDLS, CDR2 YYNGEE. The CDR3 spans 13 residues. In DNA, the CDR3 is TGTGCCAGCAGCTTAGACTGGGGTGGTGAAGCTTTCTTT. Protein sequence: CASSLDWGGEAFF.

The J gene is TRBJ1-1, the V gene TRBV4-1; 9 bases line up with TRBD1. J was trimmed by 3 bases and V by 4 bases; bases with no gene match: 12. The CDR3 spans 17 residues. Germline V gene sequence: CDR1 MGHRA, CDR2 YSYEKL. This CDR3 is CASSPRTGAGGYTEAFF. The CDR3 nucleotides are TGCGCCAGCAGCCCCCGGACAGGGGCGGGAGGGTACACTGAAGCTTTCTTT.

The rearrangement links TRBV16 to TRBJ1-4, with 11 bases lining up with TRBD1. Germline CDR1 and CDR2: KGHSY and FQNENV. V dropped 3 bases and J dropped 2; count of bases not matched to a gene: 8. The CDR3 is made up of 18 amino acids. The CDR3 sequence: CASSHSGQGVWTNEKLFF. Here the CDR3 DNA reads TGTGCCAGCAGCCATTCGGGACAGGGGGTATGGACTAATGAAAAACTGTTTTTT.

The chain is built from TRBV6-5 and TRBJ1-1; 8 nucleotides line up with TRBD1. Germline loops: CDR1 MNHEY, CDR2 SVGAGI. There are 15 residues in the CDR3. The V and J ends lost 3 bases and 4 bases, in that order; junction bases with no gene match: 7. The CDR3 loop reads CASSYGQGWGTEAFF. The CDR3 DNA reads as TGTGCCAGCAGTTATGGACAGGGCTGGGGCACTGAAGCTTTCTTT.

In this sample, this clonotype turned up a few times. It may be a read error: a sequence one base away is much more abundant. The chain uses TRBV19 and TRBJ1-2; tentatively, D is TRBD1 (6 bases). The CDR3 is made up of 11 amino acids. V was clipped by 10 bases and J by 4 bases, with 10 bases between them. Germline-derived CDR1 and CDR2 are LNHDA and SQIVND (reference sequence). Written as DNA, the CDR3 is TGTGCCACCGGACAGACCTATGGCTACACCTTC. Protein product: CATGQTYGYTF.

V is TRBV28 and J is TRBJ1-3, with D perhaps matching TRBD1 (6 bases). Trimming removed 8 bases from V and 3 bases from J, with 14 bases in between. This CDR3 contains 14 residues. Germline loops: CDR1 MDHEN, CDR2 SYDVKM. Written as DNA, the CDR3 is TGTGCCAGCGGGGTGGGGGCCAGTGGAAACACCATATATTTT. Its protein is CASGVGASGNTIYF.

This clonotype was detected only a few times. V is TRBV20-1 and J is TRBJ2-3; D remains ambiguous. This CDR3 comprises 12 residues. CDR1 DFQATT and CDR2 SNEGSKA come from the germline V gene (reference sequence). The CDR3 nucleotides are TGCAGCAGCGCCCAGCGTACAGATACGCAGTATTTT. As protein: CSSAQRTDTQYF.

This clonotype was counted once. J is TRBJ1-1 and V is TRBV12-3 or TRBV12-4; possibly TRBD1 for D (6 bases). The CDR3 spans 15 residues. Trimming took 0 bases from V and 4 from J, leaving 12 bases between them. In DNA form, the CDR3 reads TGTGCCAGCAGTTTAGCGGCAGGGGTGGCCACTGAAGCTTTCTTT. Translation: CASSLAAGVATEAFF.

This clonotype came up a few times. The chain is built from TRBV12-3 or TRBV12-4 and TRBJ2-7, with 13 bases that match TRBD2. The CDR3 runs 16 residues. Losses at the gene ends were 4 bases for V and 3 bases for J; bases not matched to a gene: 6. The CDR3 DNA follows: TGTGCCAGCAGTTCCGGACTAGCGGGGGACTTCTACGAGCAGTACTTC. The encoded protein is CASSSGLAGDFYEQYF.

The chain combines TRBV2 with TRBJ1-1; D call uncertain. V shed 6 bases and J shed 3 bases, with 11 bases lying between them. The CDR3 is made up of 13 amino acids. Looked up from germline, CDR1 is SNHLY and CDR2 is FYNNEI. CDR3 DNA sequence: TGTGCCAGCAGAACCGGACGGGACACTGAAGCTTTCTTT. Its translation is CASRTGRDTEAFF.

J is TRBJ2-2 and V is TRBV27; 12 bases match TRBD2. Trimming cost V 3 bases and J 8 bases; bases outside gene matches: 4. This CDR3 spans 15 amino acids. Germline V CDR1 and CDR2: MNHEY, SMNVEV (reference sequence). The CDR3 DNA follows: TGTGCCAGCAGTTTGGGACTAGCGGGCCTGGGGGAGCTGTTTTTT. Encoded protein: CASSLGLAGLGELFF.

The rearrangement links TRBV6-5 to TRBJ2-5; tentatively, D is TRBD1 (6 bases). V dropped 0 bases and J dropped 11 bases, with 22 bases sitting between them. The CDR3 runs to 16 residues. Germline CDR1 reads MNHEY; CDR2 reads SVGAGI. The CDR3 sequence: CASSYSPGETYNEQYF. The CDR3, as DNA: TGTGCCAGCAGTTACTCCCCAGGGGAGACTTACAATGAGCAGTACTTC.

This clonotype was recorded a few times. This sequence joins TRBV6-6 and TRBJ1-4; perhaps TRBD1 as D (5 bases). V was clipped by 5 bases and J by 5 bases, with 15 bases between them. This CDR3 is built from 15 residues. Per germline, CDR1 MNHNY and CDR2 SVGAGI (reference sequence). This CDR3 reads CASSPQGQENEKLFF. The CDR3, as DNA: TGTGCCAGCAGTCCGCAGGGCCAGGAGAATGAAAAACTGTTTTTT.

This clonotype was recorded at least ten times. The V gene is TRBV5-1, the J gene TRBJ2-1, with D perhaps matching TRBD1 (6 bases). Trimming removed 4 bases at V and 0 bases at J, with 8 bases between. This CDR3 is built from 14 residues. CDR1 and CDR2 (germline): SGHRS, YFSETQ. Here the CDR3 reads CASSPDSSYNEQFF. CDR3 coding DNA: TGCGCCAGCAGCCCGGACAGCTCCTACAATGAGCAGTTCTTC.